Below, 27 T cell receptor beta chains from the same sample are listed, as sequenced in a study of CD8 T cells in ankylosing spondylitis (dated by TCRdb to about 2017). Study-wide conclusions, independent of this receptor: A TCR beta motif made up of 7 to 9 highly homologous amino acid variants appeared to be characteristic of blood from ankylosing spondylitis patients.

The library was generated by 5' RACE. Sequenced on an Illumina HiSeq 2500. TCRdb cleaned the public reads at Q25 with fastp, built clones with MiXCR and kept in-frame beta chains. Rows merge per CDR3 protein into single entries with the most common DNA and genes. Across this sample there are 200,000 to 250,000 distinct CDR3 sequences, with just under 7.5% seen only once. Of the sample, 14% falls within the top ten clones. These TCRs are of unknown antigen specificity. The sequenced sample was blood, either unsorted or a sorted T cell fraction (not recorded which). Source of these receptors: a male donor with ankylosing spondylitis.

In this sample, this clonotype turned up many times. The V gene is TRBV12-3 or TRBV12-4, the J gene TRBJ2-3; 7 positions match TRBD2. V lost 6 bases and J lost 2; bases outside the gene matches: 11. The CDR3 extends over 16 amino acids. The CDR3 sequence: CASRSSGGWFTDTQYF. CDR3 coding DNA: TGTGCCAGCAGATCGTCGGGGGGTTGGTTCACAGATACGCAGTATTTT.

V is TRBV20-1 and J is TRBJ2-5, with TRBD2 identical over 8 bases. The germline gives CDR1 DFQATT, CDR2 SNEGSKA (reference sequence). This CDR3 region has 16 residues. The junction had 12 bases not matched to a gene; V was cut back by 1 base and J by 5 bases. CDR3 sequence reads: CSARVPRGTREETQYF. The CDR3 region has the DNA TGCAGTGCTAGAGTCCCAAGAGGGACTAGAGAGGAGACCCAGTACTTC.

This clonotype occurred many times. The chain is built from TRBV5-1 and TRBJ2-2; 7 positions match TRBD1. V shed 4 bases, J shed 2 bases, and the junction held 11 bases outside the gene matches. The CDR3 consists of 17 residues. Germline-derived CDR1 and CDR2 are SGHRS and YFSETQ. The CDR3 region has the DNA TGCGCCAGCAGCGGGTTAAACAGGGGCGTCAACACCGGGGAGCTGTTTTTT. The encoded protein is CASSGLNRGVNTGELFF.

This clonotype was detected many times. CDR3: CSARDLRGESSYEQYF. The CDR3 DNA reads as TGCAGTGCTAGAGATCTCCGGGGAGAGTCCTCCTACGAGCAGTACTTC. The chain couples TRBV20-1 to TRBJ2-7; maybe TRBD2 (5 bases). CDR1 DFQATT and CDR2 SNEGSKA come from the germline V gene (reference sequence). The V gene lost 0 bases and the J gene lost 0 bases, with 15 bases spanning the gap. CDR3 length equals 16 residues.

This clonotype was picked up many times. This chain uses TRBV6-5 with TRBJ2-5; possibly TRBD1 or TRBD2 for D (5 bases each). Germline V gives CDR1 MNHEY, CDR2 SVGAGI. This CDR3 spans 14 amino acids. Deletions cut 1 base from V and 5 bases from J, with 11 bases between. The CDR3 nucleotides are TGTGCCAGCAGTTACTGGGGGATGGGTGAGACCCAGTACTTC. The encoded protein is CASSYWGMGETQYF.

This clonotype was picked up many times. The chain recombines TRBV5-6 with TRBJ2-1; TRBD1 aligns across 9 bases. With V trimmed by 3 bases and J by 7 bases, 5 bases remained unmatched. The CDR3 has 14 amino acids. Per germline, CDR1 SGHDT and CDR2 YYEEEE. The CDR3 here is CASSYGQGRNEQFF. The DNA for the CDR3 is TGTGCCAGCAGCTACGGACAGGGGCGGAATGAGCAGTTCTTC.

This clonotype was recorded a few times. The J gene is TRBJ2-1, the V gene TRBV9; 10 positions match TRBD2. The germline gives CDR1 SGDLS, CDR2 YYNGEE. The CDR3 sequence is 18 residues long. The junction had 20 bases not matched to a gene; V was cut back by 6 bases and J by 8 bases. The CDR3 reads CASTTRSSGGGSVYEQFF. For the CDR3, the DNA is TGTGCCAGCACCACCCGGTCCAGCGGGGGGGGTTCAGTCTATGAGCAGTTCTTC.

This clonotype occurred many times. V is TRBV14 and J is TRBJ2-7, with TRBD1 identical over 10 bases. Germline CDR1 and CDR2: SGHDN and FVKESK. The CDR3 consists of 15 residues. The trim removed 5 bases at V and 5 bases at J, leaving 9 bases unmatched. CDR3 sequence: CASSSWDRGFHEQYF. In DNA, the CDR3 is TGTGCCAGCAGCAGTTGGGACAGGGGTTTCCACGAGCAGTACTTC.

The gene calls are TRBV3-1 and TRBJ1-1; D may be TRBD1 (6 bases). The CDR3 has 16 residues. Trimming stripped 0 bases from V and 5 bases from J, with 16 bases between. In germline, CDR1 is LGHDT, CDR2 YNNKEL (reference sequence). The CDR3: CASSQDGIGGQTEAFF. The CDR3 region has the DNA TGTGCCAGCAGCCAAGATGGGATCGGGGGCCAAACTGAAGCTTTCTTT. Full variable domain (outside the CDR3, taken from reference TRBV3-1 and TRBJ1-1): DTAVSQTPKYLVTQMGNDKSIKCEQNLGHDTMYWYKQDSKKFLKIMFSYNNKELIINETVPNRFSPKSPDKAHLNLHINSLELGDSAVYFCASSQDGIGGQTEAFFGQGTRLTVV.

This clonotype appeared many times. The rearrangement links TRBV7-8 to TRBJ2-7; D is unclear. The germline gives CDR1 SGHVS, CDR2 FQNEAQ. The CDR3 runs 14 residues. Trimming took off 2 bases at V and 4 bases at J, with 12 bases between the two ends. CDR3 in DNA: TGTGCCAGCAGCTTAAATCTGATCCGATACGAGCAGTACTTC. Its protein is CASSLNLIRYEQYF.

This clonotype was seen repeatedly, ten times or more. The chain recombines TRBV29-1 with TRBJ1-2; 7 nucleotides align to TRBD1. V was clipped by 6 bases and J by 3 bases; unmatched bases: 1. The CDR3 is 11 residues long. Germline V gene sequence: CDR1 SQVTM, CDR2 ANQGSEA. The CDR3 DNA reads TGCAGCGTAACAGGGGACTATGGCTACACCTTC. The encoded protein is CSVTGDYGYTF.

This clonotype was observed many times. The chain combines TRBV6-5 with TRBJ2-5; 9 nucleotides agree with TRBD1. V lost 4 bases and J lost 4; bases outside the gene matches: 7. Germline V gene sequence: CDR1 MNHEY, CDR2 SVGAGI. The CDR3 is 15 residues long. This CDR3 is CASSSRQGGGETQYF. The CDR3 coding sequence is TGTGCCAGCAGTTCTCGACAGGGGGGGGGAGAGACCCAGTACTTC.

The sample holds many counts of this clonotype. V is TRBV18 and J is TRBJ1-1; 8 bases line up with TRBD1. With V trimmed by 4 bases and J by 3 bases, 4 bases remained unmatched. The CDR3 sequence is 14 residues long. Germline loops: CDR1 KGHSH, CDR2 LQKENI. CDR3 DNA sequence: TGTGCCAGCTCACAAGGACAGGGCCACACTGAAGCTTTCTTT. Translation gives CASSQGQGHTEAFF.

This clonotype has a count of ten or more. This chain links TRBV12-3 or TRBV12-4 with TRBJ2-1, with 7 bases matching TRBD1. V shed 3 bases, J shed 6 bases, and the junction held 5 bases outside the gene matches. CDR3 length: 14 residues. Here the CDR3 DNA reads TGTGCCAGCAGTTTGGGTAGGGGGCCCAATGAGCAGTTCTTC. Its protein product is CASSLGRGPNEQFF.

The chain carries TRBV7-9 and TRBJ1-5; perhaps TRBD1 as D (5 bases). The CDR3 is 15 amino acids. Germline CDR1 is SEHNR and CDR2 is FQNEAQ (reference sequence). Deletions cut 1 base from V and 4 bases from J, with 11 bases between. CDR3 protein: CASSLDSGRNQPQHF. For the CDR3, the DNA is TGTGCCAGCAGCTTAGACTCAGGGCGGAATCAGCCCCAGCATTTT.

About this clonotype: A much larger clone lies a single base off, so this may be a read error. The J gene is TRBJ2-7, the V gene TRBV21-1. TRBV21-1 is assigned pseudogene status. This CDR3 has 15 residues. CDR3 residues: CASSKDQECSYEQYF. CDR3 DNA: TGTGCCAGCAGCAAAGACCAGGAATGCTCCTACGAGCAGTACTTC.

The sample holds a few counts of this clonotype. The gene calls are TRBV7-6 and TRBJ1-5; tentative D call: TRBD1 (6 bases). This CDR3 comprises 15 residues. Germline values: CDR1 SGHVS, CDR2 FNYEAQ. V was cut by 1 base and J by 7 bases, with 14 bases left in between. CDR3 nucleotide sequence: TGTGCCAGCAGCTTAGTGGCCGGGGGCGGGCAGCCCCAGCATTTT. The encoded protein is CASSLVAGGGQPQHF. Based on the CDR3 plus reference TRBV7-6 and TRBJ1-5, the full variable domain is GAGVSQSPRYKVTKRGQDVALRCDPISGHVSLYWYRQALGQGPEFLTYFNYEAQQDKSGLPNDRFSAERPEGSISTLTIQRTEQRDSAMYRCASSLVAGGGQPQHFGDGTRLSIL.

This clonotype occurred a few times. CDR3 sequence: CASSLVGEPEAFF. Written as DNA, the CDR3 is TGCGCCAGCAGCTTGGTAGGGGAACCTGAAGCTTTCTTT. The V gene is TRBV5-1, the J gene TRBJ1-1; D possibly corresponds to TRBD1 (5 bases). Germline V gene lookup returns CDR1 SGHRS and CDR2 YFSETQ. V gave up 0 bases and J gave up 6 bases, with 9 bases separating them. The CDR3 has 13 residues.

This clonotype was picked up many times. The J gene is TRBJ2-7, the V gene TRBV2; D is unclear. Trimming removed 3 bases from V and 2 bases from J, with 8 bases in between. From germline, CDR1 is SNHLY and CDR2 FYNNEI. The CDR3 is made up of 13 amino acids. The CDR3 nucleotides are TGTGCCAGCAGTGAGAGGCTGACCTACGAGCAGTACTTC. Translation gives CASSERLTYEQYF.

This clonotype was picked up many times. The V call is TRBV4-3, the J call TRBJ2-7; the D is unclear. Between the trimmed V and J ends, which lost 0 bases and 1 base, there was a span of 16 bases. The CDR3 covers 17 residues. CDR1 is LGHNA, CDR2 YSLEER, per germline. CDR3 in amino acids: CASSQEGSTRPSYEQYF. The CDR3 DNA follows: TGCGCCAGCAGCCAAGAGGGAAGCACCAGACCTTCCTACGAGCAGTACTTC.

This clonotype has at least ten counts. This chain links TRBV4-2 with TRBJ2-2, with D unclear. The germline gives CDR1 LGHNA, CDR2 YNFKEQ. The CDR3 contains 13 residues. Trimming left V 1 base short and J 5 bases short, with 5 bases between. DNA of the CDR3: TGTGCCAGCAGCCAAGTAATAACCGGGGAGCTGTTTTTT. Its protein product is CASSQVITGELFF.

This clonotype has more than one count but fewer than ten. The chain employs TRBV5-1 and TRBJ2-2; either TRBD1 or TRBD2 may fit D (5 bases each). This CDR3 comprises 18 residues. Germline CDR1 is SGHRS and CDR2 is YFSETQ. The ends were cut back, 5 bases at V and 6 bases at J, with 26 bases in the middle. The chain's CDR3 is CASSYLPGQGDTAGELFF. The CDR3, as DNA: TGCGCCAGCAGTTACCTTCCGGGGCAGGGTGATACTGCCGGGGAGCTGTTTTTT.

This clonotype has ten or more counts. The CDR3 nucleotides read TGTGCCAGCAGATGGACTCCGGGACAGGGAAGTGGCTACACCTTC. It codes for CASRWTPGQGSGYTF. The rearrangement uses TRBV6-2 or TRBV6-3 and TRBJ1-2; 9 positions agree with TRBD1. Germline lookup yields CDR1 MNHEY and CDR2 SVGEGT. Germline trimming cut 6 bases from V and 7 bases from J; bases unmatched to any gene: 12. This CDR3 is built from 15 residues.

This clonotype occurred many times. The chain links TRBV4-1 to TRBJ2-7; 14 bases match TRBD2. Germline CDR1 is MGHRA and CDR2 is YSYEKL. This CDR3 spans 18 amino acids. The trim removed 2 bases at V and 6 bases at J, leaving 12 bases unmatched. As DNA, the CDR3 is TGCGCCAGCAGCCAATCGGGACTAGCGGGGGAATGGGTAAGCGAGCAGTACTTC. Translation gives CASSQSGLAGEWVSEQYF.

Ten or more counts support this clonotype. The rearrangement uses TRBV6-1 and TRBJ1-1; D unresolved. Trimming left V 0 bases short and J 6 bases short, with 11 bases between. The length of the CDR3 is 14 residues. Germline V gene sequence: CDR1 MNHNS, CDR2 SASEGT. CDR3 coding DNA: TGTGCCAGCAGTGAAGCGGAATGGGGAGCTGAAGCTTTCTTT. Translated, it gives CASSEAEWGAEAFF.

There are many counts of this clonotype. This rearrangement joins TRBV14 to TRBJ1-3; D might be TRBD1 (5 bases). CDR3 length: 14 residues. Deletions cut 2 bases from V and 0 bases from J, with 5 bases between. The V gene's germline CDR1 is SGHDN and CDR2 FVKESK. The CDR3 loop is CASSQRGSGNTIYF. The CDR3 region has the DNA TGTGCCAGCAGCCAAAGGGGCTCTGGAAACACCATATATTTT.

This clonotype was recorded at least ten times. The V call is TRBV11-1, the J call TRBJ2-7, with TRBD2 matching over 13 bases. J lost 2 bases, V lost 5 bases, and 12 bases had no gene match. In germline, CDR1 is SGHAT, CDR2 FQDESV (reference sequence). This CDR3 is 18 amino acids long. The CDR3 DNA follows: TGTGCCAGCAGCCGATCCAGGACTAGCGGGAGTAGGGCCTACGAGCAGTACTTC. Translated, it gives CASSRSRTSGSRAYEQYF.